The 15 T cell receptor beta chains listed next were all sequenced from one sample in a study of persistence of HIV-infected CD4 T cells. Antigens for these TCRs are unknown. Lysates of CMV-infected fibroblasts at around 9.9 ug/mL stimulated these cells. CD40L/CD69 double-negative CD45RO-high memory CD4+ T cells were collected. The libraries were made with immunoSEQ version 4 in survey mode. Here immunoSEQ multiplex PCR was the method, and the copy in TCRdb shows in-frame clones only, minus some. This table holds 30,000 or so clones, 82% found once. The sample consisted of CD4+ T cells sorted from PBMCs after roughly 18-hour stimulation, taken from a patient who received antiretroviral therapy. The source is an adult man with HIV who was CMV-seropositive.

V gene TRBV30 combines with J gene TRBJ1-1; no clear D gene. CDR1 is GTSNPN and CDR2 is SVGIG in the germline V gene (reference sequence). The V end was cut by 4 bases, the J end by 0 bases, with 9 bases between. CDR3 size: 13 residues. This chain's CDR3 is CAWNRRVNTEAFF. Here the CDR3 DNA reads TGTGCCTGGAATCGTAGGGTGAACACTGAAGCTTTCTTT.

V and J are TRBV19 and TRBJ2-7; TRBD1 matches 9 bases. With 3 bases clipped from V and 6 bases from J, the junction kept 6 bases outside the gene matches. This CDR3 is 14 amino acids long. Germline V gene lookup returns CDR1 LNHDA and CDR2 SQIVND (reference sequence). The CDR3 protein is CASSIRTGEGEQYF. The DNA for the CDR3 is TGTGCCAGTAGTATCCGGACAGGGGAAGGCGAGCAGTACTTC.

The gene calls are TRBV14 and TRBJ1-1; D gene ambiguous. This CDR3 contains 15 residues. Germline values: CDR1 SGHDN, CDR2 FVKESK. Trimming shortened V by 1 base and J by 0 bases, and 9 bases separated the two germline ends. In DNA, the CDR3 is TGTGCCAGCAGCCAAGGCAAAAATCTGAACACTGAAGCTTTCTTT. Its translation is CASSQGKNLNTEAFF. The whole variable domain, remainder taken from reference TRBV14 and TRBJ1-1, is EAGVTQFPSHSVIEKGQTVTLRCDPISGHDNLYWYRRVMGKEIKFLLHFVKESKQDESGMPNNRFLAERTGGTYSTLKVQPAELEDSGVYFCASSQGKNLNTEAFFGQGTRLTVV.

In nucleotides, the CDR3 is TGCAGCGTCACGACAGGTCCCGGAGGAAACACCATATATTTT. Its protein product is CSVTTGPGGNTIYF. The V call is TRBV29-1, the J call TRBJ1-3; possibly TRBD1 for D (6 bases). Trimming removed 6 bases at V and 4 bases at J, with 16 bases between. The germline CDR1 and CDR2 sequences are SQVTM and ANQGSEA. The CDR3 has 14 amino acids.

The gene calls are TRBV10-2 and TRBJ2-2, with 10 bases identical to TRBD1. From germline, CDR1 is WSHSY and CDR2 SAAADI. Trimming removed 1 base from V and 4 bases from J; junction bases left unmatched: 0. This CDR3 contains 15 residues. The CDR3 is CASSEWTGGTGELFF. The CDR3 coding sequence is TGCGCCAGCAGTGAGTGGACAGGGGGCACCGGGGAGCTGTTTTTT.

The gene calls are TRBV29-1 and TRBJ1-2; 10 bases map to TRBD1. This CDR3 has 12 residues. V shed 7 bases and J 6 bases; nucleotides not matched to a gene: 5. Germline CDR1 and CDR2: SQVTM and ANQGSEA. The CDR3 DNA sequence: TGCAGCGCCGGACAGGGGGTGGATGGCTACACCTTC. This translates into CSAGQGVDGYTF.

The chain couples TRBV3-1 (or the pseudogene TRBV3-2) to TRBJ2-5, with 8 bases fitting TRBD2. V was pared by 5 bases and J by 4 bases, with 6 bases of the junction left unmatched. CDR3 size: 14 residues. CDR1 and CDR2 from the germline V gene are LGHDT and YNNKEL (reference sequence). CDR3 coding DNA: TGTGCCAGCAGCTCTCGGGGGGGAGGAGAGACCCAGTACTTC. This codes for CASSSRGGGETQYF.

CDR3 nucleotides: TGTGCCAGCTCACGGGACAGGTTAAACTATGGCTACACCTTC. It codes for CASSRDRLNYGYTF. The chain employs TRBV18 and TRBJ1-2; 8 nucleotides match TRBD1. Germline CDR1 reads KGHSH; CDR2 reads LQKENI. J gave up 2 bases and V 4 bases, and 3 bases lay outside the gene matches. The CDR3 runs to 14 residues.

The V call is TRBV3-1 (or the pseudogene TRBV3-2), the J call TRBJ2-3; 7 positions agree with TRBD2. The CDR3 is 15 residues long. Losses at the gene ends were 4 bases for V and 0 bases for J; bases not matched to a gene: 4. The germline V gene encodes CDR1 LGHDT and CDR2 YNNKEL (reference sequence). The CDR3 DNA reads as TGTGCCAGCAGCCTCCGGGGAGGGAGCACAGATACGCAGTATTTT. Translation: CASSLRGGSTDTQYF.

The genes are TRBV4-3 and TRBJ2-5; TRBD1 might be the D (5 bases). This CDR3 has 13 amino acids. The V gene's germline CDR1 is LGHNA and CDR2 YSLEER. V lost 4 bases and J 5 bases, leaving 11 bases between the germline ends. The DNA of the CDR3 is TGCGCCAGCAGCCGACAGTTTGAGGAGACCCAGTACTTC. Residues: CASSRQFEETQYF.

The rearrangement joins TRBV6-5 to TRBJ1-2, with D maybe TRBD1 (6 bases). Trimming stripped 10 bases from V and 4 bases from J, with 13 bases between. This CDR3 is 12 amino acids long. The germline V gene encodes CDR1 MNHEY and CDR2 SVGAGI. The CDR3 DNA sequence: TGTGCCACCAGGACAGCCATCTATGGCTACACCTTC. Its protein product is CATRTAIYGYTF.

The chain links TRBV30 to TRBJ1-1, with D possibly being TRBD1 (6 bases). The CDR3 is 16 residues long. Germline V gene data show CDR1 as GTSNPN and CDR2 as SVGIG (reference sequence). Deletions cut 4 bases from V and 3 bases from J, with 21 bases between. For the CDR3, the DNA is TGTGCCTGGACCCTCCAGGGGTGGTACGGGGACACTGAAGCTTTCTTT. Protein sequence: CAWTLQGWYGDTEAFF. Complete variable domain (other parts from reference TRBV30 and TRBJ1-1): SQTIHQWPATLVQPVGSPLSLECTVEGTSNPNLYWYRQAAGRGLQLLFYSVGIGQISSEVPQNLSASRPQDRQFILSSKKLLLSDSGFYLCAWTLQGWYGDTEAFFGQGTRLTVV.

This clone is a singleton in its sample. The chain links TRBV6-5 to TRBJ1-3; D is perhaps TRBD1 (5 bases). CDR3 length: 14 residues. V gave up 4 bases and J gave up 0 bases, with 7 bases separating them. The germline V gene encodes CDR1 MNHEY and CDR2 SVGAGI. CDR3 residues: CASSSGNSGNTIYF. The CDR3 coding sequence is TGTGCCAGCAGTTCAGGGAACTCTGGAAACACCATATATTTT.

Only a few counts were recorded for this clone. The CDR3 spells CASSSHAGQPQHF. The CDR3 DNA reads TGTGCCAGCAGCTCCCATGCCGGGCAGCCCCAGCATTTT. The chain recombines TRBV7-2 with TRBJ1-5; D gene unclear. CDR1 and CDR2 (germline): SGHTA, FQGNSA. This CDR3 has 13 residues. V gave up 4 bases and J gave up 7 bases, with 11 bases separating them.

The chain employs TRBV6-2 or TRBV6-3 and TRBJ2-6; 7 bases align to TRBD1. Losses at the gene ends were 5 bases for V and 0 bases for J; bases not matched to a gene: 10. This CDR3 is 18 amino acids long. Germline V gene sequence: CDR1 MNHEY, CDR2 SVGEGT. CDR3 coding DNA: TGTGCCAGCAGTACCGGGACAGTCCTCTCCTCTGGGGCCAACGTCCTGACTTTC. The encoded protein is CASSTGTVLSSGANVLTF.